The rows below give T cell receptor beta chains drawn from one sample of a study of T cells in Graves' hyperthyroidism and ophthalmopathy. TCRdb ran MiXCR on the multiplex PCR reads and lists one entry per CDR3 protein. The table shows about 360,000 distinct CDR3 sequences, with around a sixth occurring only once. The sequenced material came from blood. Source of these receptors: a woman younger than 30 with Graves' hyperthyroidism that later progressed to Graves' ophthalmopathy. Each CDR3 is given with its conserved first and last residue. A D gene is named only where the DNA matches it firmly. Rows may omit the clone size; those that give it use once, few, many or a size class.

CDR3: CSARADPGTAYNEQFF
DNA: TGCAGTGCTAGAGCCGACCCCGGGACAGCTTACAATGAGCAGTTCTTC
J: TRBJ2-1
D: TRBD1
V: TRBV20-1
length: 16
size: .

CDR3: CATTANYGYTF
DNA: TGTGCCACCACAGCTAACTATGGCTACACCTTC
J: TRBJ1-2
D: .
V: TRBV28
length: 11
size: many

CDR3: CASSRDRERRHYGYTF
DNA: TGTGCCAGCAGCCGGGACAGGGAAAGGAGGCACTATGGCTACACCTTC
J: TRBJ1-2
D: TRBD1
V: TRBV27
length: 16
size: .

CDR3: CASMGGRSGNTIYF
DNA: TGTGCCAGCATGGGGGGGAGATCTGGAAACACCATATATTTT
J: TRBJ1-3
D: .
V: TRBV28
length: 14
size: many

CDR3: CSARRGAVNTEAFF
DNA: TGCAGTGCTAGAAGGGGGGCTGTGAACACTGAAGCTTTCTTT
J: TRBJ1-1
D: .
V: TRBV20-1
length: 14
size: many

CDR3: CASSYALEGNEKLFF
DNA: TGTGCCAGCAGTTACGCGTTGGAGGGAAATGAAAAACTGTTTTTT
J: TRBJ1-4
D: .
V: TRBV6-1
length: 15
size: .

CDR3: CASSFSTGRNQPQHF
DNA: TGTGCCAGCAGCTTCTCGACAGGGCGGAATCAGCCCCAGCATTTT
J: TRBJ1-5
D: TRBD1
V: TRBV27
length: 15
size: many

CDR3: CASDSLPGRANEQYF
DNA: TGTGCCAGCGACTCCCTCCCCGGGAGGGCTAATGAGCAGTACTTC
J: TRBJ2-7
D: TRBD2
V: TRBV11-2
length: 15
size: many

CDR3: CASSGWTEPNTGELFF
DNA: TGTGCCAGCAGCGGTTGGACAGAGCCTAACACCGGGGAGCTGTTTTTT
J: TRBJ2-2
D: .
V: TRBV9
length: 16
size: .

CDR3: CSARVWRGPQTYEQYF
DNA: TGCAGTGCTAGAGTTTGGCGGGGACCTCAGACCTACGAGCAGTACTTC
J: TRBJ2-7
D: .
V: TRBV20-1
length: 16
size: .

CDR3: CASGRTSIAYEQYF
DNA: TGTGCCAGCGGCCGGACTAGTATCGCCTACGAGCAGTACTTC
J: TRBJ2-7
D: TRBD2
V: TRBV12-3/TRBV12-4
length: 14
size: .

CDR3: CASRHQQGSQETQYF
DNA: TGTGCCAGCAGGCATCAACAGGGGTCCCAAGAGACCCAGTACTTC
J: TRBJ2-5
D: TRBD1
V: TRBV7-8
length: 15
size: few

CDR3: CASSPYLKSDEQFF
DNA: TGCGCCAGCAGCCCATACCTTAAGAGCGATGAGCAGTTCTTC
J: TRBJ2-1
D: .
V: TRBV4-3
length: 14
size: few

CDR3: CASSSGGSGYTF
DNA: TGTGCCAGCAGCTCAGGGGGCTCTGGCTACACCTTC
J: TRBJ1-2
D: TRBD1
V: TRBV7-9
length: 12
size: many

CDR3: CASSPFGPNYEQYF
DNA: TGTGCCAGCAGTCCTTTCGGGCCGAACTACGAGCAGTACTTC
J: TRBJ2-7
D: .
V: TRBV27
length: 14
size: few

CDR3: CASSLLRQGRAFF
DNA: TGTGCCAGCAGCCTCCTACGACAGGGTCGAGCTTTCTTT
J: TRBJ1-1
D: TRBD1
V: TRBV14
length: 13
size: .

CDR3: CASRSSGTAYEQYF
DNA: TGTGCCAGCCGTAGTTCCGGGACAGCCTACGAGCAGTACTTC
J: TRBJ2-7
D: TRBD1
V: TRBV12-3/TRBV12-4
length: 14
size: .

CDR3: CSARSYSQLGGITDTQYF
DNA: TGCAGTGCTAGGTCCTACTCCCAACTCGGGGGTATCACAGATACGCAGTATTTT
J: TRBJ2-3
D: .
V: TRBV20-1
length: 18
size: many

CDR3: CASSSEGARGEKLFF
DNA: TGTGCCAGCAGCTCCGAAGGAGCCAGAGGGGAAAAACTGTTTTTT
J: TRBJ1-4
D: .
V: TRBV7-9
length: 15
size: many

CDR3: CASSYSTGLQETQYF
DNA: TGTGCCAGCAGTTACTCTACAGGGTTACAAGAGACCCAGTACTTC
J: TRBJ2-5
D: .
V: TRBV6-6
length: 15
size: many

CDR3: CASSFLSGNSYNEQFF
DNA: TGTGCCAGCAGCTTCCTTAGCGGGAATTCCTACAATGAGCAGTTCTTC
J: TRBJ2-1
D: TRBD2
V: TRBV6-2/TRBV6-3
length: 16
size: many

CDR3: CASSLEGRLLGNEQFF
DNA: TGTGCCAGCAGCCTGGAAGGGCGGCTACTGGGCAATGAGCAGTTCTTC
J: TRBJ2-1
D: .
V: TRBV7-3
length: 16
size: many

CDR3: CASSYQKNQPQHF
DNA: TGTGCCAGCAGTTACCAGAAGAATCAGCCCCAGCATTTT
J: TRBJ1-5
D: .
V: TRBV12-3/TRBV12-4
length: 13
size: many

CDR3: CASSQDGPGTLSGNTIYF
DNA: TGCGCCAGCAGCCAAGATGGCCCTGGGACCCTCTCTGGAAACACCATATATTTT
J: TRBJ1-3
D: .
V: TRBV4-1
length: 18
size: .

CDR3: CASSLGTGGANVLTF
DNA: TGTGCCAGCAGCCTCGGGACGGGTGGGGCCAACGTCCTGACTTTC
J: TRBJ2-6
D: .
V: TRBV7-3
length: 15
size: .

CDR3: CASHRGIEQFF
DNA: TGTGCCAGCCACAGGGGAATTGAGCAGTTCTTC
J: TRBJ2-1
D: TRBD1
V: TRBV5-6
length: 11
size: few

CDR3: CASSQDRRANYGYTF
DNA: TGTGCCAGCAGCCAGGACAGGAGAGCTAACTATGGCTACACCTTC
J: TRBJ1-2
D: TRBD1
V: TRBV28
length: 15
size: many

CDR3: CASTRRNLYPQDTRPPYNSPLHF
DNA: TGTGCCAGCACCCGACGCAACCTATACCCCCAGGACACGCGCCCACCTTATAATTCACCCCTCCACTTT
J: TRBJ1-6
D: .
V: TRBV13
length: 23
size: few

CDR3: CASSVAPGLSRELFF
DNA: TGTGCCAGCAGCGTAGCACCGGGACTTAGTCGGGAGCTGTTTTTT
J: TRBJ2-2
D: .
V: TRBV9
length: 15
size: .

CDR3: CASRSGRGGDTQYF
DNA: TGCGCCAGCCGGAGCGGGAGAGGAGGAGATACGCAGTATTTT
J: TRBJ2-3
D: TRBD2
V: TRBV5-1
length: 14
size: many

CDR3: CASSPGFSTSFQETQYF
DNA: TGTGCCAGCAGTCCGGGGTTTTCTACCTCCTTCCAAGAGACCCAGTACTTC
J: TRBJ2-5
D: .
V: TRBV12-3/TRBV12-4
length: 17
size: many

CDR3: CASSDHGSSVDTQYF
DNA: TGTGCCAGCAGTGACCACGGGAGTAGCGTAGATACGCAGTATTTT
J: TRBJ2-3
D: .
V: TRBV6-1
length: 15
size: many

CDR3: CASTGLAGAEQYF
DNA: TGTGCCAGCACCGGACTAGCGGGAGCCGAGCAGTACTTC
J: TRBJ2-7
D: TRBD2
V: TRBV25-1
length: 13
size: many

CDR3: CASSLNARERQETQYF
DNA: TGTGCCAGCAGCTTAAATGCGCGGGAGCGCCAAGAGACCCAGTACTTC
J: TRBJ2-5
D: TRBD2
V: TRBV7-2
length: 16
size: many

CDR3: CASSNGASGRAYNEQFF
DNA: TGTGCCAGCAGCAATGGGGCTAGCGGGAGGGCCTACAATGAGCAGTTCTTC
J: TRBJ2-1
D: TRBD2
V: TRBV2
length: 17
size: .

CDR3: CASSRTGYSQPQHF
DNA: TGTGCCAGCAGCCGGACAGGGTATAGTCAGCCCCAGCATTTT
J: TRBJ1-5
D: TRBD1
V: TRBV6-2/TRBV6-3
length: 14
size: many

CDR3: CASSLEGLQETQYF
DNA: TGTGCCAGCAGTTTAGAAGGCCTCCAAGAGACCCAGTACTTC
J: TRBJ2-5
D: .
V: TRBV12-3/TRBV12-4
length: 14
size: many

CDR3: CASSQEEGGNEKLFF
DNA: TGTGCCAGCAGCCAAGAAGAGGGAGGTAATGAAAAACTGTTTTTT
J: TRBJ1-4
D: .
V: TRBV14
length: 15
size: .

CDR3: CSATGQTSNQPQHF
DNA: TGCAGTGCTACGGGACAGACTAGCAATCAGCCCCAGCATTTT
J: TRBJ1-5
D: TRBD1
V: TRBV20-1
length: 14
size: .

CDR3: CSARLSSGRGVPYEQYF
DNA: TGCAGTGCTAGGCTGAGTAGCGGGAGAGGAGTCCCGTACGAGCAGTACTTC
J: TRBJ2-7
D: TRBD2
V: TRBV20-1
length: 17
size: few

CDR3: CASFSGTGGIYEQYF
DNA: TGTGCCAGCTTTTCCGGGACAGGGGGGATCTACGAGCAGTACTTC
J: TRBJ2-7
D: TRBD1
V: TRBV28
length: 15
size: .

CDR3: CASSLGPSGGYEQYF
DNA: TGTGCCAGCAGTTTAGGGCCTAGCGGGGGGTACGAGCAGTACTTC
J: TRBJ2-7
D: TRBD2
V: TRBV28
length: 15
size: .

CDR3: CATSSRSGRESGANVLTF
DNA: TGTGCCACCAGCAGTCGGAGCGGGAGGGAGTCTGGGGCCAACGTCCTGACTTTC
J: TRBJ2-6
D: TRBD2
V: TRBV15
length: 18
size: .

CDR3: CASSSSGSPDTQYF
DNA: TGTGCCAGCAGTTCTAGCGGGAGCCCAGATACGCAGTATTTT
J: TRBJ2-3
D: TRBD2
V: TRBV28
length: 14
size: many

CDR3: CASSLGPVYEAFF
DNA: TGTGCCAGCAGCTTAGGACCGGTTTACGAAGCTTTCTTT
J: TRBJ1-1
D: .
V: TRBV11-1
length: 13
size: many

CDR3: CASSLFPVGSTDTQYF
DNA: TGCGCCAGCAGCCTATTTCCCGTAGGGAGCACAGATACGCAGTATTTT
J: TRBJ2-3
D: .
V: TRBV4-1
length: 16
size: .

CDR3: CASSQERVNSTDTQYF
DNA: TGTGCCAGCAGCCAAGAGCGGGTAAACAGCACAGATACGCAGTATTTT
J: TRBJ2-3
D: .
V: TRBV3-1
length: 16
size: many

CDR3: CASSPDPIYTDTQYF
DNA: TGTGCCAGCAGTCCGGACCCGATTTACACAGATACGCAGTATTTT
J: TRBJ2-3
D: .
V: TRBV27
length: 15
size: many

CDR3: CATSHRVDQPQHF
DNA: TGTGCCACCAGCCACAGGGTGGATCAGCCCCAGCATTTT
J: TRBJ1-5
D: .
V: TRBV6-1
length: 13
size: many

CDR3: CSAIQLVPLNEQFF
DNA: TGCAGTGCTATACAACTAGTGCCTCTTAATGAGCAGTTCTTC
J: TRBJ2-1
D: .
V: TRBV20-1
length: 14
size: many

CDR3: CASNLGPTSGRETQYF
DNA: TGTGCCAGCAACCTGGGGCCAACTAGCGGGAGAGAGACCCAGTACTTC
J: TRBJ2-5
D: TRBD2
V: TRBV5-4
length: 16
size: .